One and the same sample provided the 32 T cell receptor beta chains below, sequenced in a study of blood T cell repertoires in COVID-19. Assay used: immunoSEQ multiplex PCR; TCRdb lists only in-frame clones, some missing. Here the sample spans about 59,000 clones, around three quarters being singletons. Material: peripheral blood. These receptor sequences come from a man aged 55 to 69 with acute or convalescent COVID-19.

The rearrangement links TRBV24-1 to TRBJ2-3; 10 nucleotides match TRBD2. CDR1 KGHDR and CDR2 SFDVKD come from the germline V gene. CDR3 length: 16 amino acids. J gave up 6 bases and V 3 bases, and 8 bases lay outside the gene matches. The CDR3 DNA sequence: TGTGCCACCAGTGATGAATCTAGCGGGGGCCGGGATACGCAGTATTTT. Protein product: CATSDESSGGRDTQYF.

J is TRBJ2-7 and V is TRBV5-6; D perhaps matches TRBD1 (6 bases). Germline loops: CDR1 SGHDT, CDR2 YYEEEE. Trimming took 2 bases from V and 0 from J, leaving 15 bases between them. CDR3 length equals 16 residues. The CDR3 is CASSLYGTKSSYEQYF. CDR3 bases: TGTGCCAGCAGCTTATATGGGACAAAGAGCTCCTACGAGCAGTACTTC.

This rearrangement joins TRBV19 to TRBJ1-1; the D is unclear. The CDR3 totals 16 residues. Germline V CDR1 and CDR2: LNHDA, SQIVND (reference sequence). Trimming pared 7 bases from V and 2 bases from J, leaving 20 bases between. CDR3 DNA: TGTGCCAGTATCCCTCGCGGGTGGACCCCTAACACTGAAGCTTTCTTT. It specifies CASIPRGWTPNTEAFF.

The rearrangement uses TRBV5-1 and TRBJ2-2, with 7 positions matching TRBD1. The CDR3 runs 18 residues. The J segment lost 0 bases and the V segment lost 4 bases, leaving 12 bases of the junction unmatched. From germline, CDR1 is SGHRS and CDR2 YFSETQ. The CDR3 DNA sequence: TGCGCCAGCAGCATAGCACCCTCCGGGACAGCGAACACCGGGGAGCTGTTTTTT. Its protein is CASSIAPSGTANTGELFF.

The chain combines TRBV10-3 with TRBJ1-3; unclear D gene. V lost 1 base to trimming and J lost 0 bases, with 19 bases between them. Germline V gives CDR1 ENHRY, CDR2 SYGVKD. The CDR3 is made up of 19 amino acids. CDR3 nucleotide sequence: TGTGCCATCAGTGAGTACTCCGCGGAGGGAGCCAACTCTGGAAACACCATATATTTT. Protein sequence: CAISEYSAEGANSGNTIYF.

This sequence joins TRBV4-1 and TRBJ1-2, with D possibly TRBD1 on 6 matching bases. Trimming shortened V by 2 bases and J by 4 bases, and 14 bases separated the two germline ends. Germline values: CDR1 MGHRA, CDR2 YSYEKL. CDR3 size: 15 residues. CDR3 sequence: CASSQSTGTGYGYTF. The DNA of the CDR3 is TGCGCCAGCAGCCAATCTACAGGGACGGGCTATGGCTACACCTTC.

This clone was seen a handful of times. The chain has TRBV7-8 and TRBJ1-1; 7 bases line up with TRBD1. The CDR3 runs 16 residues. The germline V gene encodes CDR1 SGHVS and CDR2 FQNEAQ. V lost 6 bases to trimming and J lost 0 bases; unmatched junction nucleotides: 10. CDR3 sequence reads: CASRSTGTVMNTEAFF. In DNA, the CDR3 is TGTGCCAGCAGGTCTACCGGGACAGTGATGAACACTGAAGCTTTCTTT.

V gene TRBV4-1 combines with J gene TRBJ1-5, with 10 bases aligning to TRBD1. Germline CDR1 reads MGHRA; CDR2 reads YSYEKL. There are 15 residues in the CDR3. V lost 2 bases, J lost 5 bases, and 3 bases stayed unmatched. DNA of the CDR3: TGCGCCAGCAGCCAATCGGGACAGGGGTATCAGCCCCAGCATTTT. This sequence encodes CASSQSGQGYQPQHF.

This chain joins TRBV10-1 and TRBJ1-6, with 8 bases fitting TRBD1. CDR1 is WNHNN and CDR2 is SYGVQD in the germline V gene (reference sequence). The CDR3 sequence is 16 residues long. Trimming cost V 6 bases and J 5 bases; bases outside gene matches: 9. Here the CDR3 DNA reads TGCGCCAGCAGAGCCTATACAGGGGGGAATAATTCACCCCTCCACTTT. It translates to CASRAYTGGNNSPLHF.

This clone was seen once. The J gene is TRBJ1-4, the V gene TRBV4-1; 8 bases match TRBD1. The CDR3 extends over 16 amino acids. J lost 11 bases, V lost 4 bases, and 15 bases had no gene match. CDR1 and CDR2 from the germline V gene are MGHRA and YSYEKL. CDR3 sequence (DNA): TGCGCCAGCAGCCTGGGTGGACAGGGCATCTCGGGGAAACTGTTTTTT. Translation: CASSLGGQGISGKLFF.

The chain employs TRBV7-2 and TRBJ1-2; 9 positions agree with TRBD1. The germline gives CDR1 SGHTA, CDR2 FQGNSA. Trimming took 3 bases from V and 2 from J; bases not matched to a gene: 4. The CDR3 is 15 residues long. CDR3 sequence reads: CASSFVGQGNYGYTF. The CDR3, as DNA: TGTGCCAGCAGCTTTGTGGGACAGGGAAACTATGGCTACACCTTC.

In this sample, this clone turned up a few times. This chain uses TRBV6-2 or TRBV6-3 with TRBJ2-7; 9 nucleotides align to TRBD2. This CDR3 is built from 14 residues. Trimming cost V 1 base and J 4 bases; bases outside gene matches: 2. The germline V gene has CDR1 MNHEY and CDR2 SVGEGT. The CDR3 here is CASSYLAGEYEQYF. In nucleotides, the CDR3 is TGTGCCAGCAGTTACTTAGCGGGGGAATACGAGCAGTACTTC.

The genes are TRBV24-1 and TRBJ2-1; 8 nucleotides line up with TRBD1. The CDR3 contains 13 residues. Germline CDR1 is KGHDR and CDR2 is SFDVKD. V trimming: 8 bases; J trimming: 8 bases; junction bases outside the gene matches: 7. CDR3 bases: TGTGCCACCACCGGGACAGGAGAGGATGAGCAGTTCTTC. Encoded protein: CATTGTGEDEQFF.

The rearrangement links TRBV9 to TRBJ2-1; no firm D call. Germline-derived CDR1 and CDR2 are SGDLS and YYNGEE. V gave up 3 bases and J gave up 0 bases, with 4 bases separating them. The CDR3 contains 13 residues. CDR3 region: CASSASSYNEQFF. The DNA for the CDR3 is TGTGCCAGCAGCGCCAGCTCCTACAATGAGCAGTTCTTC.

V usage is TRBV14 and J usage is TRBJ2-3, with 8 positions matching TRBD1. The CDR3 consists of 14 residues. Germline CDR1 reads SGHDN; CDR2 reads FVKESK. The ends lost 5 bases at V and 3 bases at J; junction bases unmatched: 4. The CDR3 spells CASSDRGYTDTQYF. The DNA of the CDR3 is TGTGCCAGCAGCGACAGGGGATATACAGATACGCAGTATTTT.

The rearrangement uses TRBV29-1 and TRBJ1-2; a possible D gene is TRBD1 (5 bases). Germline values: CDR1 SQVTM, CDR2 ANQGSEA. This CDR3 comprises 11 residues. V lost 3 bases and J 8 bases, leaving 10 bases between the germline ends. CDR3 amino acids: CSVERDRGYTF. The CDR3 DNA follows: TGCAGCGTTGAGCGGGACCGAGGCTACACCTTC. Filled out from reference TRBV29-1 and TRBJ1-2, the complete variable domain reads SAVISQKPSRDICQRGTSLTIQCQVDSQVTMMFWYRQQPGQSLTLIATANQGSEATYESGFVIDKFPISRPNLTFSTLTVSNMSPEDSSIYLCSVERDRGYTFGSGTRLTVV.

The rearrangement uses TRBV7-3 and TRBJ1-2; D is possibly TRBD1 (6 bases). The CDR3 is made up of 13 amino acids. The germline V gene has CDR1 SGHTA and CDR2 FQGTGA. V dropped 5 bases and J dropped 5 bases, with 12 bases sitting between them. The CDR3 here is CASSPGTSYGYTF. The CDR3, as DNA: TGTGCCAGCAGCCCAGGGACATCTTATGGCTACACCTTC.

The V call is TRBV6-5, the J call TRBJ1-2, with D maybe TRBD1 (6 bases). V shed 5 bases and J shed 6 bases, with 13 bases lying between them. The CDR3 is 13 amino acids. From germline, CDR1 is MNHEY and CDR2 SVGAGI. CDR3 in amino acids: CASSLGQTHGYTF. The CDR3 bases are TGTGCCAGCAGTCTTGGACAGACTCATGGCTACACCTTC.

The chain is built from TRBV27 and TRBJ2-7; the match to TRBD1 covers 8 bases. The germline V gene encodes CDR1 MNHEY and CDR2 SMNVEV (reference sequence). Germline trimming cut 0 bases from V and 3 bases from J; bases unmatched to any gene: 7. The CDR3 totals 16 residues. CDR3: CASSLSGGTGYYEQYF. CDR3 in DNA: TGTGCCAGCAGTTTATCGGGCGGGACAGGCTACTACGAGCAGTACTTC.

This clone was observed a single time. The rearrangement links TRBV30 to TRBJ2-1, with no clear D. Germline V lookup: CDR1 GTSNPN, CDR2 SVGIG (reference sequence). The ends were cut back, 0 bases at V and 13 bases at J, with 19 bases in the middle. The CDR3 consists of 14 residues. In nucleotides, the CDR3 is TGTGCCTGGAGTGTAAGTCAGAGGCAGCTTCCCCAGTTCTTC. This encodes CAWSVSQRQLPQFF. Together with reference TRBV30 and TRBJ2-1, the CDR3 gives the full variable domain: SQTIHQWPATLVQPVGSPLSLECTVEGTSNPNLYWYRQAAGRGLQLLFYSVGIGQISSEVPQNLSASRPQDRQFILSSKKLLLSDSGFYLCAWSVSQRQLPQFFGPGTRLTVL.

The J gene is TRBJ2-7, the V gene TRBV27; maybe TRBD1 (6 bases). Per the germline V gene, CDR1 is MNHEY and CDR2 is SMNVEV (reference sequence). Trimming pared 3 bases from V and 2 bases from J, leaving 11 bases between. This CDR3 has 14 residues. CDR3 sequence reads: CASSFDRKTYEQYF. CDR3 coding DNA: TGTGCCAGCAGTTTCGACAGGAAAACCTACGAGCAGTACTTC.

The rearrangement joins TRBV4-1 to TRBJ2-1; TRBD2 aligns across 7 bases. The CDR3 contains 16 residues. Germline V gene data show CDR1 as MGHRA and CDR2 as YSYEKL. The junction had 4 bases not matched to a gene; V was cut back by 0 bases and J by 2 bases. Here the CDR3 DNA reads TGCGCCAGCAGCCAAGATTGGGGGGGGACCTACAATGAGCAGTTCTTC. Amino acids: CASSQDWGGTYNEQFF.

The rearrangement links TRBV19 to TRBJ2-7, with unresolved D. V lost 3 bases and J 7 bases, leaving 16 bases between the germline ends. CDR1 is LNHDA and CDR2 is SQIVND in the germline V gene (reference sequence). This CDR3 region has 14 residues. DNA of the CDR3: TGTGCCAGTAGTATCCCGGGTTTAGTAGAGGAGCAGTACTTC. As protein: CASSIPGLVEEQYF.

The chain is built from TRBV10-1 and TRBJ2-5, with 7 bases that match TRBD1. This CDR3 is 14 amino acids long. J lost 3 bases, V lost 6 bases, and 7 bases had no gene match. From germline, CDR1 is WNHNN and CDR2 SYGVQD (reference sequence). CDR3 DNA sequence: TGCGCCAGCAGAGGACAGGTACGGAAAGAGACCCAGTACTTC. It specifies CASRGQVRKETQYF.

The chain carries TRBV19 and TRBJ2-7; D remains unclear. V shed 2 bases and J shed 1 base, with 6 bases lying between them. The germline CDR1 and CDR2 sequences are LNHDA and SQIVND (reference sequence). This CDR3 has 13 amino acids. The CDR3 loop is CASSISRSYEQYF. In nucleotides, the CDR3 is TGTGCCAGTAGTATAAGTCGGTCCTACGAGCAGTACTTC.

This sequence joins TRBV7-3 and TRBJ1-6; no definite D call. CDR1 and CDR2 (germline): SGHTA, FQGTGA. Trimming removed 2 bases at V and 6 bases at J, with 5 bases between. The CDR3 has 13 residues. The CDR3 DNA is TGTGCCAGCAGCTTATTGGCTAATTCACCCCTCCACTTT. This gives the protein CASSLLANSPLHF.

This chain uses TRBV2 with TRBJ2-2; D is uncertain. V gave up 6 bases and J gave up 3 bases, with 5 bases separating them. Per germline, CDR1 SNHLY and CDR2 FYNNEI. CDR3 length: 12 residues. The CDR3 DNA follows: TGTGCCAGCAGCTACTACACCGGGGAGCTGTTTTTT. Translated, it gives CASSYYTGELFF.

The rearrangement uses TRBV9 and TRBJ2-2; possibly TRBD1 for D (5 bases). Trimming shortened V by 9 bases and J by 0 bases, and 12 bases separated the two germline ends. Looked up from germline, CDR1 is SGDLS and CDR2 is YYNGEE. This CDR3 spans 14 amino acids. In DNA form, the CDR3 reads TGTGCCACCTCTAGGGGCTCGAACACCGGGGAGCTGTTTTTT. Its translation is CATSRGSNTGELFF.

This clone was seen a single time. The rearrangement uses TRBV27 and TRBJ1-1; TRBD1 matches at 9 bases. Germline V gives CDR1 MNHEY, CDR2 SMNVEV (reference sequence). The V segment lost 4 bases and the J segment 4 bases; nucleotides outside the gene matches: 13. The CDR3 sequence is 17 residues long. The CDR3 protein is CASSSPWTGEGGTEAFF. The CDR3 nucleotides are TGTGCCAGCAGTTCCCCTTGGACAGGGGAAGGTGGCACTGAAGCTTTCTTT.

Here the CDR3 reads CASSAAGGGEQYF. CDR3 nucleotides: TGTGCCAGCAGCGCCGCAGGGGGAGGAGAGCAGTACTTC. This chain joins TRBV11-3 and TRBJ2-7; tentatively, D is TRBD1 (7 bases). The CDR3 runs 13 residues. The V gene's germline CDR1 is SGHNT and CDR2 YENEEA. The ends were cut back, 5 bases at V and 7 bases at J, with 15 bases in the middle.

This clone occurred once. The genes are TRBV28 and TRBJ1-6; the match to TRBD1 covers 10 bases. The CDR3 runs 18 residues. The V segment lost 6 bases and the J segment 14 bases; nucleotides outside the gene matches: 22. Germline-derived CDR1 and CDR2 are MDHEN and SYDVKM. CDR3 in amino acids: CASSPPPLNTGTGESLHF. For the CDR3, the DNA is TGTGCCAGCAGCCCCCCTCCCCTTAATACGGGGACAGGGGAATCCCTCCACTTT.

The DNA of the CDR3 is TGTGCCAGCAGTTTATGGGCCCGGACAGGGCGAGAACTCTATGGCTACACCTTC. As protein: CASSLWARTGRELYGYTF. The chain employs TRBV27 and TRBJ1-2; 8 positions agree with TRBD1. Trimming removed 1 base from V and 4 bases from J; junction bases left unmatched: 14. The CDR3 consists of 18 residues. Germline V gene sequence: CDR1 MNHEY, CDR2 SMNVEV (reference sequence).